The 21 T cell receptor beta chains below come from one sample, sequenced in a study of beta chain features in type 1 diabetes. Every isolated RNA sample was fully reverse transcribed, so sequencing captured expressed TCRB transcripts. TCRdb keeps only in-frame clones here, not all; method: immunoSEQ multiplex PCR. The sample carries 400,000 to 450,000 clones, 14% recorded once. The specimen was naive CD4+ T cells from blood. The receptors here all came from a man in his thirties or forties in good health.

The chain carries TRBV5-1 and TRBJ1-6, with 8 bases fitting TRBD1. The CDR3 length is 14 residues. In germline, CDR1 is SGHRS, CDR2 YFSETQ. Trimming took 5 bases from V and 6 from J; bases not matched to a gene: 4. DNA of the CDR3: TGCGCCAGCAGACCAGACAGGGGTAATTCACCCCTCCACTTT. Protein: CASRPDRGNSPLHF.

The V gene is TRBV20-1, the J gene TRBJ2-7, with D tentatively TRBD2 (6 bases). Trimming cost V 8 bases and J 3 bases, with 11 bases left between them. The V gene's germline CDR1 is DFQATT and CDR2 SNEGSKA (reference sequence). The CDR3 sequence is 11 residues long. The CDR3 sequence is CSLRTIYEQYF. CDR3 sequence (DNA): TGCAGTCTCCGGACTATCTACGAGCAGTACTTC.

The J gene is TRBJ2-5, the V gene TRBV20-1; maybe TRBD1 (6 bases). The germline V and J ends were trimmed by 7 bases and 3 bases, with 9 bases remaining between them. The CDR3 is 11 residues long. Germline V gene lookup returns CDR1 DFQATT and CDR2 SNEGSKA (reference sequence). The CDR3 DNA is TGCAGTGGGTCAGGGGAAGAGACCCAGTACTTC. Its translation: CSGSGEETQYF.

The chain joins TRBV5-4 to TRBJ2-1; no definite D call. Deletions cut 0 bases from V and 0 bases from J, with 7 bases between. The CDR3 covers 15 residues. From germline, CDR1 is SGHNT and CDR2 YYREEE (reference sequence). The CDR3: CASSLGLLSYNEQFF. DNA for the CDR3: TGTGCCAGCAGCTTGGGCCTTCTCTCCTACAATGAGCAGTTCTTC. The complete variable domain, with remaining parts taken from reference TRBV5-4 and TRBJ2-1, reads ETGVTQSPTHLIKTRGQQVTLRCSSQSGHNTVSWYQQALGQGPQFIFQYYREEENGRGNFPPRFSGLQFPNYSSELNVNALELDDSALYLCASSLGLLSYNEQFFGPGTRLTVL.

The rearrangement links TRBV29-1 to TRBJ2-1; D is possibly TRBD2 (5 bases). Germline V gives CDR1 SQVTM, CDR2 ANQGSEA. Trimming took off 3 bases at V and 6 bases at J, with 12 bases between the two ends. This CDR3 spans 13 amino acids. The CDR3 bases are TGCAGCGTTGATAACCCTAGCCCCAATGAGCAGTTCTTC. As protein: CSVDNPSPNEQFF.

This clone was found a few times. The rearrangement links TRBV18 to TRBJ1-2, with D unresolved. CDR3 length: 12 residues. The germline V gene encodes CDR1 KGHSH and CDR2 LQKENI. V dropped 2 bases and J dropped 1 base, with 2 bases sitting between them. The CDR3 region is CASSPVNYGYTF. The CDR3 DNA follows: TGTGCCAGCTCACCAGTTAACTATGGCTACACCTTC.

This clone was recorded a few times. The rearrangement links TRBV7-2 to TRBJ2-7; D perhaps matches TRBD2 (6 bases). The CDR3 covers 13 residues. Germline V gives CDR1 SGHTA, CDR2 FQGNSA. Trimming removed 5 bases at V and 7 bases at J, with 15 bases between. The CDR3 nucleotides read TGTGCCAGCAGCCCCCTCGGAGGGAAAGAGCAGTACTTC. Its translation is CASSPLGGKEQYF.

This clone occurred a few times. Other nucleotide sequences from this sample produce the same CDR3. The chain employs TRBV28 and TRBJ1-2, with D hard to call. CDR1 and CDR2 (germline): MDHEN, SYDVKM. CDR3 length equals 12 residues. V shed 4 bases and J shed 4 bases, with 7 bases lying between them. The CDR3: CASSSDTYGYTF. Here the CDR3 DNA reads TGTGCCAGCAGTTCAGACACCTATGGCTACACCTTC.

This clone was counted a few times. The rearrangement links TRBV4-3 to TRBJ1-3; D gene unclear. Trimming left V 2 bases short and J 0 bases short, with 5 bases between. Germline CDR1 and CDR2: LGHNA and YSLEER. The CDR3 has 14 residues. Here the CDR3 reads CASSQIGSGNTIYF. For the CDR3, the DNA is TGCGCCAGCAGCCAAATAGGCTCTGGAAACACCATATATTTT.

The chain links TRBV6-6 to TRBJ2-7, with 11 bases identical to TRBD1. With V trimmed by 8 bases and J by 3 bases, 6 bases remained unmatched. The CDR3 sequence is 14 residues long. Germline V CDR1 and CDR2: MNHNY, SVGAGI (reference sequence). CDR3 protein: CASRGTGGHYEQYV. For the CDR3, the DNA is TGTGCCAGCCGTGGGACAGGGGGGCACTACGAGCAGTACGTC.

The gene calls are TRBV7-2 and TRBJ2-3, with TRBD2 matching over 7 bases. Germline CDR1 reads SGHTA; CDR2 reads FQGNSA. V was clipped by 4 bases and J by 2 bases; unmatched bases: 3. This CDR3 spans 14 amino acids. CDR3 in amino acids: CASSSGTNTDTQYF. The CDR3 DNA sequence: TGTGCCAGCAGCTCAGGGACTAACACAGATACGCAGTATTTT.

This clone showed up many times. V usage is TRBV29-1 and J usage is TRBJ1-1, with 8 bases aligning to TRBD1. The CDR3 covers 14 residues. The V segment lost 5 bases and the J segment 0 bases; nucleotides outside the gene matches: 5. Germline CDR1 reads SQVTM; CDR2 reads ANQGSEA. In nucleotides, the CDR3 is TGCAGCGTTAAGGGACAGGCCCTGAACACTGAAGCTTTCTTT. It codes for CSVKGQALNTEAFF.

This clone was observed a few times. This rearrangement joins TRBV30 to TRBJ2-1; TRBD1 is a possible D gene (6 bases). There are 12 residues in the CDR3. V was trimmed by 8 bases and J by 8 bases, leaving 16 bases between them. CDR1 and CDR2 (germline): GTSNPN, SVGIG (reference sequence). CDR3 amino acids: CAHQGRIDEQFF. For the CDR3, the DNA is TGTGCCCACCAGGGGCGGATAGATGAGCAGTTCTTC.

The chain uses TRBV9 and TRBJ2-1; 12 positions match TRBD2. Germline CDR1 reads SGDLS; CDR2 reads YYNGEE. V was clipped by 0 bases and J by 6 bases; unmatched bases: 7. The CDR3 extends over 17 amino acids. The CDR3 nucleotides are TGTGCCAGCAGCGTAGACGCCCTAGCGGGAGGGTTCAATGAGCAGTTCTTC. This translates into CASSVDALAGGFNEQFF.

This clone is a singleton in its sample. The chain carries TRBV6-6 and TRBJ1-2; 9 bases match TRBD1. Losses at the gene ends were 8 bases for V and 4 bases for J; bases not matched to a gene: 8. CDR3 length equals 14 residues. Germline CDR1 MNHNY, CDR2 SVGAGI (reference sequence). The CDR3 reads CASSRGTGSYGYTF. CDR3 nucleotides: TGTGCCAGCTCAAGGGGGACAGGGAGCTATGGCTACACCTTC.

This clone has a handful of counts. At one end the junction does not follow the germline gene, possibly because of a read error. The V gene is TRBV7-7, the J gene TRBJ2-1; D may be TRBD2 (6 bases). CDR3 length: 15 amino acids. Germline V gene sequence: CDR1 SSHAT, CDR2 FNYEAQ (reference sequence). CDR3 sequence: CASSFGASANNEQFF. Here the CDR3 DNA reads TGTGCTAGCAGCTTCGGGGCTAGCGCAAACAATGAGCAGTTCTTC.

This clone turned up a few times. J is TRBJ2-7 and V is TRBV2; 8 nucleotides agree with TRBD1. This CDR3 has 14 residues. V lost 3 bases and J lost 3; bases outside the gene matches: 4. From germline, CDR1 is SNHLY and CDR2 FYNNEI. CDR3 amino acids: CASSDSGQVYEQYF. Written as DNA, the CDR3 is TGTGCCAGCAGTGACTCGGGACAGGTCTACGAGCAGTACTTC. Supplemented by reference TRBV2 and TRBJ2-7, the full variable domain reads EPEVTQTPSHQVTQMGQEVILRCVPISNHLYFYWYRQILGQKVEFLVSFYNNEISEKSEIFDDQFSVERPDGSNFTLKIRSTKLEDSAMYFCASSDSGQVYEQYFGPGTRLTVT.

The rearrangement uses TRBV6-5 and TRBJ1-1; the match to TRBD1 covers 8 bases. Germline-derived CDR1 and CDR2 are MNHEY and SVGAGI. V was clipped by 9 bases and J by 1 base; unmatched bases: 7. This CDR3 is 14 amino acids long. CDR3 DNA: TGTGCCAGTCTATCCCAGGGGGCGAACACTGAAGCTTTCTTT. This encodes CASLSQGANTEAFF.

The chain has TRBV6-1 and TRBJ2-3; the match to TRBD2 covers 12 bases. The CDR3 is made up of 15 amino acids. The V and J ends lost 4 bases and 2 bases, in that order; junction bases with no gene match: 1. CDR1 MNHNS and CDR2 SASEGT come from the germline V gene. The CDR3 sequence: CASSGLAGATDTQYF. The CDR3 nucleotides read TGTGCCAGCAGTGGACTAGCGGGGGCCACAGATACGCAGTATTTT.

The rearrangement joins TRBV7-6 to TRBJ2-6; TRBD2 might be the D (6 bases). CDR1 and CDR2 from the germline V gene are SGHVS and FNYEAQ. Deletions cut 2 bases from V and 2 bases from J, with 10 bases between. This CDR3 has 16 residues. CDR3 nucleotide sequence: TGTGCCAGCAGCTTACGGGGACTGCCTGGGGCCAACGTCCTGACTTTC. Encoded protein: CASSLRGLPGANVLTF.

The chain carries TRBV7-6 and TRBJ1-1; no firm D call. V gave up 2 bases and J gave up 8 bases, with 12 bases separating them. The germline V gene encodes CDR1 SGHVS and CDR2 FNYEAQ. The CDR3 contains 13 residues. CDR3 sequence (DNA): TGTGCCAGCAGCTTAAGAGGGCAGGCCGAAGCTTTCTTT. Residues: CASSLRGQAEAFF.